This T cell receptor beta chain was documented in a study of control samples from healthy donors and cancer patients. Here immunoSEQ multiplex PCR was the method, and the copy in TCRdb shows in-frame clones only, minus some. Altogether roughly 100,000 clones are present, more than 90% being singletons, with the ten largest covering around 3%. Trimming stripped 5 bases from V and 0 bases from J, with 9 bases between. The germline CDR1 and CDR2 sequences are SGHKS and YYEKEE (reference sequence). This CDR3 spans 13 amino acids. This clonotype was obtained from a human donor in good health. The donor label of this sample is uncertain. The sequenced material came from blood. V usage is TRBV5-5 and J usage is TRBJ2-7, with unresolved D. As DNA, the CDR3 is TGTGCCAGCAGACAACCCTCCTCCTACGAGCAGTACTTC. The encoded protein is CASRQPSSYEQYF.